This T cell receptor beta chain came from a study of T-cell memory formation after mild COVID-19. The table lists this clonotype with a few counts. CDR3 length: 16 residues. The germline CDR1 and CDR2 sequences are SGHTA and FQGNSA. V trimming: 3 bases; J trimming: 9 bases; junction bases outside the gene matches: 6. TCRdb analysed the 5' RACE reads with MiXCR anew, one entry per CDR3 protein. Of 98,000 or so distinct CDR3 sequences listed, roughly 19% are singletons. This TCR came from a man aged 18 to 35 who had mild COVID-19 (a few samples of this study predate the infection). Cell type and time point are not known. This chain links TRBV7-2 with TRBJ1-6, with 12 bases aligning to TRBD1. The sequenced sample consisted of PBMCs or a T cell subset sorted from them (not recorded which). This CDR3 reads CASSLGDRGRGSPLHF. The CDR3 DNA is TGTGCCAGCAGCTTGGGGGACAGGGGGCGAGGTTCACCCCTCCACTTT.